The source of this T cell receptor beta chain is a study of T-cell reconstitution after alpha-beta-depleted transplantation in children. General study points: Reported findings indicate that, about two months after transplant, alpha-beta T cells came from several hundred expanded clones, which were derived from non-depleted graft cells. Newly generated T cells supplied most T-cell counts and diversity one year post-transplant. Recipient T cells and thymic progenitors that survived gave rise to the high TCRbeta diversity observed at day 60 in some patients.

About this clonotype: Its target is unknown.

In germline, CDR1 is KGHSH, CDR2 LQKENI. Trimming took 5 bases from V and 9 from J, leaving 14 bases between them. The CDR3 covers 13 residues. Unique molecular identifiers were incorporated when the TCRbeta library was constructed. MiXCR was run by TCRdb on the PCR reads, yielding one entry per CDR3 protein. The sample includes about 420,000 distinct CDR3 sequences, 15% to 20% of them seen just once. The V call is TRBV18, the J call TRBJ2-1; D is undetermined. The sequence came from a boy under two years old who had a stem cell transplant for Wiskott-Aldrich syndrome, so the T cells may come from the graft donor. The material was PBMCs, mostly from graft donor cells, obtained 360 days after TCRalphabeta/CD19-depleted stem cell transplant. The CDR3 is CASSGSSPSEQFF. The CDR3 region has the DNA TGTGCCAGCTCAGGGTCGAGTCCGAGTGAGCAGTTCTTC.